This is a list of T cell receptor beta chains from one sample in a study of blood T cells in healthy people across ages. MiXCR, applied by TCRdb to the 5' RACE reads, yields one record per CDR3 protein. Of about 1.7 million distinct CDR3 sequences in the sample, about 30% were seen once. Source material: blood. The receptors stem from a woman aged 25-40 years in good health. The CDR3 runs from the conserved cysteine through the conserved F or W. D genes are given only for firm matches. Size tells how often a clone was seen (once, few, many) or the class of an expanded clone, and some rows leave it out.

clone_size d_call j_call v_call cdr3_nt cdr3_aa
. TRBD1 TRBJ2-1 TRBV12-3/TRBV12-4 TGTGCCAGCAGTCCCGACAGGGCAGTGGAGCAGTTCTTC CASSPDRAVEQFF
. TRBD2 TRBJ2-5 TRBV5-1 TGCGCCAGCAGCCAAGTTATAAGCGGGGGCAGTAAAGAGGCCCAGTACTTC CASSQVISGGSKEAQYF
. . TRBJ2-6 TRBV29-1 TGCAGCGTTGAAGAGAAGGCAGGTGGGTCCCCGGGGGCCAACGTCCTGACTTTC CSVEEKAGGSPGANVLTF
. . TRBJ2-1 TRBV5-1 TGCGCCAGCAGCTTGGACAGGCCAGAGACCCAGTTCTTC CASSLDRPETQFF
. . TRBJ2-5 TRBV5-6 TGTGCCAGCAGCCGCCAGGTCCTGCGGGAGACCCAGTACTTC CASSRQVLRETQYF
few . TRBJ1-1 TRBV7-9 TGTGCCAGCAGCCCAAGCATCACTGAAGCTTTCTTT CASSPSITEAFF
few . TRBJ2-5 TRBV29-1 TGCAGCGTTGGGTATAGAGGAATCAGGGAGACCCAGTACTTC CSVGYRGIRETQYF
. . TRBJ2-1 TRBV28 TGTGCCACCCAGTACGGCTGGGATGAGCAGTTCTTC CATQYGWDEQFF
few . TRBJ1-1 TRBV4-3 TGCGCCAGCAGCCAAGATATGGCGAACACTGAAGCTTTCTTT CASSQDMANTEAFF
. . TRBJ2-3 TRBV12-3/TRBV12-4 TGTGCCAGCAGCCCCTCCATCGGACAAGTCCTTCCCCCAGATACGCAGTATTTT CASSPSIGQVLPPDTQYF
. . TRBJ2-6 TRBV6-2/TRBV6-3 TGTGCCAGCGGAAGGGCCTCTGGGGTCAACGTCCTGACTTTC CASGRASGVNVLTF
. TRBD1 TRBJ1-5 TRBV28 TGTGCCAGCAGCAACACACAGGGGGACAATCAGCCCCAGCATTTT CASSNTQGDNQPQHF
. . TRBJ2-3 TRBV30 TGTGCCTGGAGGCTGCGACGACGCCCAGATACGCAGTATTTT CAWRLRRRPDTQYF
many . TRBJ1-2 TRBV9 TGTGCCAGCAGCGCAGGACAGTCCTATGGCTACACCTTC CASSAGQSYGYTF
many . TRBJ2-7 TRBV29-1 TGCAGCGTAGCCGGGACCCCCAACGAGCAGTACTTC CSVAGTPNEQYF
. . TRBJ1-1 TRBV29-1 TGCAGCGTCCTTTTGAAGTCGGCTTTCTTT CSVLLKSAFF
. . TRBJ2-5 TRBV18 TGTGCCAGCTCACCACCTGCGGGACGAGAGACCCAGTACTTC CASSPPAGRETQYF
. TRBD2 TRBJ2-1 TRBV29-1 TGCAGCGTTGAAAGGCCTAGCGGGAGATTGGATGCGCAGTTCTTC CSVERPSGRLDAQFF
. TRBD1 TRBJ2-5 TRBV7-9 TGTGCCAGCAGTTTTGACAGGGGAGGCGATGAGACCCAGTACTTC CASSFDRGGDETQYF
many . TRBJ1-5 TRBV7-9 TGTGCCAGCAGCTTGGGGGTGCAGCCCCAGCATTTT CASSLGVQPQHF